The 4 T cell receptor beta chains presented below share a single source sample, sequenced in a study of cytomegalovirus exposure and HLA in healthy donors. Both 60 Vbeta primers and 13 Jbeta primers went into the PCR. Sequencing was performed with immunoSEQ multiplex PCR; in TCRdb, only in-frame clones are kept and a portion is missing. The sample carries roughly 95,000 clones, roughly four fifths recorded once. Sequenced input: PBMCs. All receptors come from a man in his thirties or forties in good health and CMV-seropositive.

CDR3 nucleotide sequence: TGTGCCAGCAGGAAGGCGGGATCCGGGGAGACCCAGTACTTC. Its translation is CASRKAGSGETQYF. The rearrangement uses TRBV7-9 and TRBJ2-5, with a tentative D call TRBD2 (6 bases). V was shortened by 6 bases and J by 5 bases, with 16 bases between the two germline ends. This CDR3 is built from 14 residues. CDR1 is SEHNR and CDR2 is FQNEAQ in the germline V gene (reference sequence).

This sequence joins TRBV2 and TRBJ2-3; TRBD2 might be the D (7 bases). The germline V gene has CDR1 SNHLY and CDR2 FYNNEI. The CDR3 runs to 17 residues. V was clipped by 6 bases and J by 1 base, with 20 bases between them. The CDR3 sequence is CASSAPSRGAGTDTQYF. Here the CDR3 DNA reads TGTGCCAGCAGCGCTCCGTCCCGGGGGGCTGGCACAGATACGCAGTATTTT.

This chain connects TRBV25-1 to TRBJ2-7; D unresolved. With 6 bases removed from V and 1 base from J, the gap between germline ends came to 10 bases. There are 13 residues in the CDR3. Germline loops: CDR1 MGHDK, CDR2 SYGVNS. CDR3: CASRTVGSYEQYF. The CDR3 DNA is TGTGCCAGCAGAACAGTCGGATCCTACGAGCAGTACTTC.

CDR3 in amino acids: CASSLAGTSVPNEQFF. Written as DNA, the CDR3 is TGTGCCAGCAGCTTAGCAGGGACTAGCGTGCCAAATGAGCAGTTCTTC. V usage is TRBV7-2 and J usage is TRBJ2-1; 10 nucleotides line up with TRBD2. Germline V lookup: CDR1 SGHTA, CDR2 FQGNSA. CDR3 length equals 16 residues. Trimming cost V 0 bases and J 7 bases; bases outside gene matches: 6. Using reference TRBV7-2 and TRBJ2-1 for the parts outside the CDR3, the full variable domain is GAGVSQSPSNKVTEKGKDVELRCDPISGHTALYWYRQSLGQGLEFLIYFQGNSAPDKSGLPSDRFSAERTGGSVSTLTIQRTQQEDSAVYLCASSLAGTSVPNEQFFGPGTRLTVL.